The 16 T cell receptor beta chains reported below all come from one sample, sequenced in a study of beta chain features in type 1 diabetes. Expressed TCRB transcripts were sequenced because the isolated RNA had all been reverse transcribed beforehand. TCRdb's copy holds only in-frame clones and misses some; the assay was immunoSEQ multiplex PCR. The sample has 140,000 to 150,000 clones, roughly 10% seen once. The sequencing sample was made of naive CD4+ T cells from blood. The source of these receptors is a man aged 18-30 years in good health.

This clone was found a few times. The chain carries TRBV2 and TRBJ2-3; D gene ambiguous. V lost 8 bases to trimming and J lost 3 bases, with 15 bases between them. The length of the CDR3 is 14 residues. CDR1 and CDR2 (germline): SNHLY, FYNNEI. The CDR3 protein is CASSRETLTDTQYF. The CDR3 coding sequence is TGTGCCAGCTCTAGAGAGACCCTGACAGATACGCAGTATTTT.

This clone appeared a few times. This chain uses TRBV10-3 with TRBJ1-6; D is uncertain. With 4 bases removed from V and 7 bases from J, the gap between germline ends came to 8 bases. Germline values: CDR1 ENHRY, CDR2 SYGVKD. This CDR3 comprises 13 residues. In nucleotides, the CDR3 is TGTGCCATCAGTGCCGGAGACAATTCACCCCTCCACTTT. Protein product: CAISAGDNSPLHF.

The sample holds many counts of this clone. V and J are TRBV10-3 and TRBJ2-5; the D is unclear. V dropped 6 bases and J dropped 4 bases, with 15 bases sitting between them. The germline gives CDR1 ENHRY, CDR2 SYGVKD. The CDR3 runs to 14 residues. CDR3: CAISAYSARETQYF. CDR3 coding DNA: TGTGCCATCAGCGCCTATTCCGCGCGAGAGACCCAGTACTTC.

This clone was counted ten times or more. The chain employs TRBV5-1 and TRBJ2-5; TRBD2 matches 13 bases. The CDR3 covers 16 residues. Trimming cost V 5 bases and J 5 bases; bases outside gene matches: 9. In germline, CDR1 is SGHRS, CDR2 YFSETQ. The CDR3 reads CASRSGTSGAGETQYF. DNA of the CDR3: TGCGCCAGCAGGTCCGGGACTAGCGGGGCCGGGGAGACCCAGTACTTC.

This clone was seen more than once but under ten times. CDR3 coding DNA: TGTGCCAGCAGCTTTACAGGAAAATCTGGAAACACCATATATTTT. This encodes CASSFTGKSGNTIYF. V is TRBV7-2 and J is TRBJ1-3, with TRBD1 as a possible D gene (5 bases). V shed 3 bases and J shed 1 base, with 10 bases lying between them. The CDR3 has 15 residues. CDR1 and CDR2 from the germline V gene are SGHTA and FQGNSA.

This clone occurred a few times. This chain joins TRBV28 and TRBJ1-4; D not resolved. Germline V CDR1 and CDR2: MDHEN, SYDVKM. V dropped 7 bases and J dropped 0 bases, with 9 bases sitting between them. The CDR3 extends over 14 amino acids. DNA for the CDR3: TGTGCCAGCACCTTCGGAGCAACTAATGAAAAACTGTTTTTT. Encoded protein: CASTFGATNEKLFF.

This chain joins TRBV7-9 and TRBJ2-7; D remains unclear. The germline CDR1 and CDR2 sequences are SEHNR and FQNEAQ (reference sequence). Trimming removed 1 base at V and 6 bases at J, with 10 bases between. The CDR3 is 13 residues long. CDR3 residues: CASSLGNVPEQYF. The DNA of the CDR3 is TGTGCCAGCAGCTTAGGTAATGTTCCCGAGCAGTACTTC.

The rearrangement uses TRBV18 and TRBJ1-2, with D hard to call. The CDR3 totals 16 residues. Trimming stripped 0 bases from V and 0 bases from J, with 11 bases between. Germline lookup yields CDR1 KGHSH and CDR2 LQKENI. CDR3 loop: CASSPPNAEANYGYTF. CDR3 coding DNA: TGTGCCAGCTCACCACCGAACGCAGAAGCTAACTATGGCTACACCTTC.

The J gene is TRBJ1-5, the V gene TRBV7-6, with 7 bases fitting TRBD1. The CDR3 sequence is 15 residues long. With V trimmed by 4 bases and J by 4 bases, 7 bases remained unmatched. Germline CDR1 reads SGHVS; CDR2 reads FNYEAQ. Written as DNA, the CDR3 is TGTGCCAGCAGCTCCCGGGACAGTGGTAATCAGCCCCAGCATTTT. It codes for CASSSRDSGNQPQHF.

This clone was recorded a few times. V and J are TRBV27 and TRBJ2-2; the match to TRBD2 covers 12 bases. Germline V gene data show CDR1 as MNHEY and CDR2 as SMNVEV (reference sequence). There are 15 residues in the CDR3. Germline trimming cut 5 bases from V and 7 bases from J; bases unmatched to any gene: 5. This CDR3 is CASSRTSGDLGELFF. The CDR3 nucleotides are TGTGCCAGCAGTCGGACTAGCGGGGACCTCGGGGAGCTGTTTTTT.

The J gene is TRBJ1-5, the V gene TRBV27; TRBD1 matches at 7 bases. J was trimmed by 2 bases and V by 3 bases; bases with no gene match: 4. From germline, CDR1 is MNHEY and CDR2 SMNVEV (reference sequence). The CDR3 covers 15 residues. As DNA, the CDR3 is TGTGCCAGCAGTTTGCAGGGGGTAGGCAATCAGCCCCAGCATTTT. This encodes CASSLQGVGNQPQHF.

This clone was found many times. This chain joins TRBV2 and TRBJ2-1; the D gene is possibly TRBD2 (6 bases). The germline V and J ends were trimmed by 4 bases and 1 base, with 8 bases remaining between them. Per the germline V gene, CDR1 is SNHLY and CDR2 is FYNNEI. The CDR3 extends over 14 amino acids. CDR3 bases: TGTGCCAGCAGTGCCAGCGGGTCCTACAATGAGCAGTTCTTC. Protein sequence: CASSASGSYNEQFF. The entire variable domain, with the rest obtained from reference TRBV2 and TRBJ2-1, is as follows: EPEVTQTPSHQVTQMGQEVILRCVPISNHLYFYWYRQILGQKVEFLVSFYNNEISEKSEIFDDQFSVERPDGSNFTLKIRSTKLEDSAMYFCASSASGSYNEQFFGPGTRLTVL.

J is TRBJ2-1 and V is TRBV15; the D gene is possibly TRBD2 (6 bases). V was clipped by 6 bases and J by 0 bases, with 12 bases between them. Germline V lookup: CDR1 LNHNV, CDR2 YYDKDF (reference sequence). The CDR3 covers 15 residues. CDR3 region: CATRAGQSSYNEQFF. In DNA, the CDR3 is TGTGCCACCAGAGCGGGTCAAAGCTCCTACAATGAGCAGTTCTTC.

This sequence joins TRBV6-4 and TRBJ2-7; 8 bases agree with TRBD1. V trimming: 4 bases; J trimming: 5 bases; junction bases outside the gene matches: 4. In germline, CDR1 is MRHNA, CDR2 SNTAGT. The CDR3 consists of 13 residues. CDR3 in amino acids: CASSVGRGHEQYF. In DNA form, the CDR3 reads TGTGCCAGCAGTGTTGGCAGGGGGCACGAGCAGTACTTC.

The chain joins TRBV28 to TRBJ1-2, with unresolved D. The V gene lost 6 bases and the J gene lost 7 bases, with 9 bases spanning the gap. The CDR3 spans 11 residues. Germline assignment: CDR1 MDHEN and CDR2 SYDVKM. CDR3 region: CASSPPGGYTF. The DNA of the CDR3 is TGTGCCAGCAGCCCTCCCGGTGGCTACACCTTC.

J is TRBJ1-1 and V is TRBV4-3; 10 nucleotides line up with TRBD1. CDR1 and CDR2 (germline): LGHNA, YSLEER. The junction had 7 bases not matched to a gene; V was cut back by 3 bases and J by 6 bases. This CDR3 is 15 amino acids long. The DNA of the CDR3 is TGCGCCAGCAGCCATTCCGGGACAGGGGTCCCTGAAGCTTTCTTT. It specifies CASSHSGTGVPEAFF.